This T cell receptor (beta chain) emerged from a study of control samples from healthy donors and cancer patients (dated by TCRdb to 2018 to 2021). To note about this clone: This clone's antigen is unknown. The sample holds no much larger clone one base away, and base qualities are not on file.

Libraries were constructed by the immunoSEQ multiplex PCR assay. TCRdb stores this immuneACCESS table with in-frame sequences only. Part of the clones is absent; in the studies checked, under half of the shortfall reflects unresolved V genes, and no reason is known for the rest. In all, the sample holds about 110,000 clones, and roughly 90% of those were seen once. The ten largest make up less than 4% of the sample. Reading from cysteine to phenylalanine, the CDR3 counts 12 amino acids. Only CDR3 DNA is held: 36 bases, read in frame from base 1. Trimming removed 4 bases from V and 4 bases from J, leaving 7 bases between the germline ends.

The chain couples TRBV12-3 or TRBV12-4 to TRBJ1-1, with TRBD1 as a weak D call on 5 bases. The sequenced material came from PBMCs. This receptor was obtained from an older woman with lung cancer. The CDR3 region: CASSWGITEAFF. The DNA sequence is given as TGTGCCAGCAGTTGGGGGATCACTGAAGCTTTCTTT.